The present entry profiles one TCR beta chain with its context. Its antigen is undetermined. These data come from a study of OX40 agonist ivuxolimab in advanced cancers. Study context: Cohort: 80% to 90% men, mean age 60, aged roughly 20 to 79.

TCRdb's copy holds only in-frame clones and misses some; the assay was immunoSEQ multiplex PCR. The data hold 35,000 or so clones, with approximately 80% observed a single time. Overall study results and limits: Mean expanded clone counts were higher in CD8+ than CD4+ T cells.

The sequences come from CD4+ or CD8+ T cells sorted from blood, collected in a trial of the OX40 agonist ivuxolimab. The clonotype was recovered from an adult with an advanced solid tumor such as melanoma, head and neck, liver or kidney cancer.

CDR3 in amino acids: CASSQVGPYGYTF. The CDR3 nucleotides read TGTGCCAGCAGCCAAGTTGGGCCCTATGGCTACACCTTC. The chain employs TRBV14 and TRBJ1-2, with D hard to call. CDR3 length: 13 residues. Germline-derived CDR1 and CDR2 are SGHDN and FVKESK. Trimming took off 1 base at V and 4 bases at J, with 7 bases between the two ends. Using reference TRBV14 and TRBJ1-2 for the parts outside the CDR3, the full variable domain is EAGVTQFPSHSVIEKGQTVTLRCDPISGHDNLYWYRRVMGKEIKFLLHFVKESKQDESGMPNNRFLAERTGGTYSTLKVQPAELEDSGVYFCASSQVGPYGYTFGSGTRLTVV.